This T cell receptor beta chain derives from a study of response to subunit inactivated influenza vaccine. TCRdb reprocessed the RT-PCR reads with MiXCR, giving one entry per CDR3 protein. The table lists about 520,000 distinct CDR3 sequences, 6.5% to 8% of them singletons, with around 13% in the top ten. Study-level results: It was the authors' suggestion that each seasonal influenza vaccination recruits few new T cells.

V gave up 8 bases and J gave up 2 bases; unmatched junction bases: 4. This CDR3 contains 14 residues. This clonotype was seen a handful of times. Antigen unknown. The source was PBMCs from blood, collected roughly 24 months after vaccination. This TCR was recovered from a man aged 50-75 years who received an inactivated influenza vaccine. The V gene is TRBV12-3 or TRBV12-4, the J gene TRBJ2-2; 8 positions agree with TRBD1. The CDR3 region is CASGGQGNTGELFF. The CDR3 DNA follows: TGTGCCAGCGGCGGACAGGGTAACACCGGGGAGCTGTTTTTT.